Detailed here is one T cell receptor (beta chain). This entry comes from a study of blood T cell repertoires in COVID-19. Some clones are missing from TCRdb's copy, which holds only in-frame ones; the method was immunoSEQ multiplex PCR. The table lists roughly 40,000 clones, 80% to 90% of them singletons. CDR1 and CDR2 (germline): PRHDT, FYEKMQ (reference sequence). V gave up 1 base and J gave up 2 bases, with 7 bases separating them. This CDR3 region has 14 residues. The sequenced sample consisted of peripheral blood. The sequence derives from a man aged 35 to 55 with active COVID-19. The V and J genes are TRBV13 and TRBJ2-3; the D gene is possibly TRBD1 (5 bases). The CDR3 DNA reads TGTGCCAGCAGCTTAGCCAGGGACACAGATACGCAGTATTTT. Residues: CASSLARDTDTQYF.